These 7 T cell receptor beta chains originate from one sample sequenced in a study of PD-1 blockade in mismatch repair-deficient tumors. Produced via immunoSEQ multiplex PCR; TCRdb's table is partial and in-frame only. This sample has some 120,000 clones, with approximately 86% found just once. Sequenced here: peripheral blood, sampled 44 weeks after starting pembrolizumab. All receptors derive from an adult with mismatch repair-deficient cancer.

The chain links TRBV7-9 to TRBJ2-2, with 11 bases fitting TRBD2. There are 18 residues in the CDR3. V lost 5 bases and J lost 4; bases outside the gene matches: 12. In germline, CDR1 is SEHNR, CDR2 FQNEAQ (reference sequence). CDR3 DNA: TGTGCCAGCAGCCTCCGATTAGCGGGAGGGCCGGTCACCGGGGAGCTGTTTTTT. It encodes CASSLRLAGGPVTGELFF.

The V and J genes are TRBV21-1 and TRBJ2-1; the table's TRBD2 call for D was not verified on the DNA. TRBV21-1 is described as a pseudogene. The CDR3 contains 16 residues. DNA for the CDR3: TGTGCCAGTCACCTACCTCAAATTGAATCCTACAATGAGCAGTTCTTC. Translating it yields CASHLPQIESYNEQFF.

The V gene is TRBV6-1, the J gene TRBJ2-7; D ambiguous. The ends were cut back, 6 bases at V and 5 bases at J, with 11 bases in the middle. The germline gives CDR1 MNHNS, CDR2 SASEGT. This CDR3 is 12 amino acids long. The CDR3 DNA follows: TGTGCCAGCAGCGTTCAGTGGAACGAGCAGTACTTC. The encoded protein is CASSVQWNEQYF.

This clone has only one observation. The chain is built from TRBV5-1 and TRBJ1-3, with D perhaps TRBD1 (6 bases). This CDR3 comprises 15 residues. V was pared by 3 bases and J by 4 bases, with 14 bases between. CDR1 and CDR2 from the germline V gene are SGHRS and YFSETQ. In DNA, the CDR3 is TGCGCCAGCAGCTCCGGGGCAGGGGAGGGAAACACCATATATTTT. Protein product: CASSSGAGEGNTIYF.

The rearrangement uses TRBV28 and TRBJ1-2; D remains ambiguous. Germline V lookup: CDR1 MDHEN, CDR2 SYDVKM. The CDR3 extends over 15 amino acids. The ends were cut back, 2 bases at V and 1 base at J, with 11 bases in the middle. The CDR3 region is CASSLEVSVNYGYTF. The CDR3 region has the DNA TGTGCCAGCAGTTTAGAGGTGTCCGTTAACTATGGCTACACCTTC.

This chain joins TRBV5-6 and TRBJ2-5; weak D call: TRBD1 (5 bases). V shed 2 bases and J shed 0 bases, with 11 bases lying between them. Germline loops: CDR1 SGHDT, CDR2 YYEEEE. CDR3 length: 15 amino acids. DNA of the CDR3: TGTGCCAGCAGCTTAGGTCAGGGCCACCAAGAGACCCAGTACTTC. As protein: CASSLGQGHQETQYF.

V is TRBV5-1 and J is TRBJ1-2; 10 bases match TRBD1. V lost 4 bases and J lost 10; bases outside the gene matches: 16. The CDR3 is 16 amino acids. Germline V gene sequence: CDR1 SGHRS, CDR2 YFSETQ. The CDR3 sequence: CASSPPLTGTGADYTF. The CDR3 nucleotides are TGCGCCAGCAGCCCACCCCTAACCGGGACAGGGGCGGACTACACCTTC.